This entry is about one T cell receptor beta chain. The repertoire was sequenced with immunoSEQ multiplex PCR; TCRdb's copy has only in-frame clones and lacks some. This sample has roughly 660,000 clones, with 85% to 90% found just once. V lost 0 bases and J lost 7, with 15 bases in between. The CDR3 loop spans 16 amino acids. Germline-derived CDR1 and CDR2 are MGHRA and YSYEKL. This sample was taken from a study of shared T cell receptors in the human thymus. These data were also filed under a second study, of human thymus T cells. This second report adds: Gene usage (both V and J) appeared biased in thymic and blood repertoires.

The V gene is TRBV4-1, the J gene TRBJ1-4; no clear D gene. The sequenced sample was thymocytes. The receptor was isolated from a boy under two years old with a congenital heart defect. Written as DNA, the CDR3 is TGCGCCAGCAGCCAAGAGGGTTCCGAAGCGAGTGAAAAACTGTTTTTT. As protein: CASSQEGSEASEKLFF.